The 13 T cell receptor beta chains below come from one sample, sequenced in a study of blood T cell repertoires in COVID-19. Some clones are missing from TCRdb's copy, which holds only in-frame ones; the method was immunoSEQ multiplex PCR. The repertoire has roughly 150,000 clones, 75% to 90% of them found once; the top ten carry more than 3%. The specimen was PBMCs or T cells enriched from blood (not recorded which). These receptors came from a woman aged 60-75 years who had recovered from COVID-19.

In its sample, this clone was seen once. The chain joins TRBV4-1 to TRBJ2-1, with D uncertain. The CDR3 is 14 amino acids. Germline V gene sequence: CDR1 MGHRA, CDR2 YSYEKL. V was shortened by 1 base and J by 8 bases, with 12 bases between the two germline ends. The CDR3 spells CASSQGLQSDEQFF. In nucleotides, the CDR3 is TGCGCCAGCAGCCAAGGGTTACAAAGCGATGAGCAGTTCTTC.

The chain links TRBV7-9 to TRBJ2-6; the D gene is possibly TRBD2 (6 bases). The CDR3 contains 17 residues. Trimming cost V 2 bases and J 2 bases, with 13 bases left between them. Germline V gives CDR1 SEHNR, CDR2 FQNEAQ (reference sequence). The DNA of the CDR3 is TGTGCCAGCAGCTTACCGCTTGGGGAGGCTGGGGCCAACGTCCTGACTTTC. This sequence encodes CASSLPLGEAGANVLTF.

The chain's CDR3 is CASSDGEAGHQETQYF. The CDR3 coding sequence is TGCGCCAGCAGTGACGGTGAGGCGGGACACCAAGAGACCCAGTACTTC. The gene calls are TRBV10-2 and TRBJ2-5; maybe TRBD2 (6 bases). Looked up from germline, CDR1 is WSHSY and CDR2 is SAAADI. The V and J ends lost 3 bases and 0 bases respectively, with 14 bases between them. CDR3 length equals 16 residues.

The J gene is TRBJ2-5, the V gene TRBV28; TRBD1 agrees at 8 bases. V lost 5 bases, J lost 6 bases, and 8 bases stayed unmatched. The CDR3 has 14 amino acids. The germline V gene has CDR1 MDHEN and CDR2 SYDVKM. This chain's CDR3 is CASSKLGQGQTQYF. CDR3 nucleotides: TGTGCCAGCAGTAAACTAGGACAGGGCCAGACCCAGTACTTC.

V is TRBV29-1 and J is TRBJ1-1; D is unresolved. CDR1 is SQVTM and CDR2 is ANQGSEA in the germline V gene. Trimming took 4 bases from V and 11 from J, leaving 11 bases between them. This CDR3 contains 10 residues. The CDR3 coding sequence is TGCAGCGTTGTTGAGGGAAAGGCTTTCTTT. This sequence encodes CSVVEGKAFF.

For the CDR3, the DNA is TGTGCCAGCAGCTTAGAAACCGGCTCCTACGAGCAGTACTTC. This gives the protein CASSLETGSYEQYF. The rearrangement joins TRBV7-2 to TRBJ2-7, with no clear D. Germline V lookup: CDR1 SGHTA, CDR2 FQGNSA. The CDR3 is 14 residues long. Trimming shortened V by 1 base and J by 0 bases, and 7 bases separated the two germline ends.

The rearrangement joins TRBV15 to TRBJ2-7, with a weak D call TRBD1 (6 bases). V was trimmed by 0 bases and J by 6 bases, leaving 12 bases between them. The CDR3 sequence is 14 residues long. Per germline, CDR1 LNHNV and CDR2 YYDKDF (reference sequence). As DNA, the CDR3 is TGTGCCACCAGCAGAGATGCAGGGGCCAGCGAGCAGTACTTC. Translation gives CATSRDAGASEQYF.

This clone was detected a few times. CDR3 sequence (DNA): TGTGCCAGCAGACCCGGACAGGGGGTAGGCTATGGCTACACCTTC. Protein sequence: CASRPGQGVGYGYTF. The chain employs TRBV6-5 and TRBJ1-2; TRBD1 matches at 10 bases. Unmatched junction bases numbered 8, after V lost 6 bases and J lost 4 bases. Germline CDR1 and CDR2: MNHEY and SVGAGI. This CDR3 is 15 amino acids long.

The rearrangement joins TRBV7-2 to TRBJ2-5; TRBD1 matches 9 bases. In germline, CDR1 is SGHTA, CDR2 FQGNSA. With 5 bases clipped from V and 5 bases from J, the junction kept 6 bases outside the gene matches. The CDR3 totals 14 residues. CDR3 bases: TGTGCCAGCAGCATGGACAGGGGAATGGAGACCCAGTACTTC. It specifies CASSMDRGMETQYF. Full variable domain (outside the CDR3, taken from reference TRBV7-2 and TRBJ2-5): GAGVSQSPSNKVTEKGKDVELRCDPISGHTALYWYRQSLGQGLEFLIYFQGNSAPDKSGLPSDRFSAERTGGSVSTLTIQRTQQEDSAVYLCASSMDRGMETQYFGPGTRLLVL.

The gene calls are TRBV5-1 and TRBJ1-6; weak D call: TRBD1 (5 bases). Germline V lookup: CDR1 SGHRS, CDR2 YFSETQ. The V gene lost 4 bases and the J gene lost 8 bases, with 16 bases spanning the gap. CDR3 length: 15 amino acids. The CDR3 sequence: CASSPGGGWDSPLHF. The CDR3 bases are TGCGCCAGCAGCCCCGGCGGGGGATGGGATTCACCCCTCCACTTT.

This clone was seen only a few times. V and J are TRBV6-1 and TRBJ1-5; no firm D call. The V gene's germline CDR1 is MNHNS and CDR2 SASEGT. Deletions cut 7 bases from V and 5 bases from J, with 9 bases between. The CDR3 has 12 amino acids. CDR3 sequence reads: CASTHSDQPQHF. Here the CDR3 DNA reads TGTGCCAGCACCCACTCGGATCAGCCCCAGCATTTT.

The chain joins TRBV21-1 to TRBJ2-1; TRBD1 was called by the table and not checked on the DNA. TRBV21-1 is assigned pseudogene status. The CDR3 has 18 amino acids. The CDR3 region has the DNA TGTGCCAGCAGCAAAGGACAGGAGTTACTCCCCTTCTACAATGAGCAGTTCTTC. Amino acid sequence: CASSKGQELLPFYNEQFF.

V is TRBV30 and J is TRBJ1-1; 8 positions agree with TRBD1. Germline CDR1 and CDR2: GTSNPN and SVGIG (reference sequence). Unmatched junction bases numbered 9, after V lost 0 bases and J lost 3 bases. The CDR3 totals 16 residues. In nucleotides, the CDR3 is TGTGCCTGGAGTGTACAAGGGACAGGAAGGGACACTGAAGCTTTCTTT. Encoded protein: CAWSVQGTGRDTEAFF.